This T cell receptor (beta chain) was obtained from a study of T cell repertoires in cytomegalovirus infection. Across the whole study: Carrying CMV and the relevant HLA type showed in public TCR beta signatures. Findings and caveats of the study: It was HLA-C-restricted CMV-specific TCR beta clonotypes that dominated the response ex vivo.

Germline CDR1 reads SGHDT; CDR2 reads YYEEEE. This CDR3 spans 10 amino acids. Trimming removed 7 bases from V and 7 bases from J, with 6 bases in between. TCRdb itself ran the reads through MiXCR, one entry per CDR3 protein. This sample carries fewer than 350,000 distinct CDR3 sequences, 25% to 35% of them seen once, and the ten largest clones take around 18%. About this clonotype: The antigen is not known.

The V gene is TRBV5-6, the J gene TRBJ2-1; D not resolved. This sequence was found in a human donor in good health (CMV status not recorded). Some clones in this sample may be carry-over from other donors' samples. The specimen comprised cultured PBMCs, sampled from culture after CMV antigen stimulation. CDR3 amino acids: CASGRNEQFF. Written as DNA, the CDR3 is TGTGCCAGCGGGCGGAATGAGCAGTTCTTC. The full variable domain, with the rest looked up from reference TRBV5-6 and TRBJ2-1, is DAGVTQSPTHLIKTRGQQVTLRCSPKSGHDTVSWYQQALGQGPQFIFQYYEEEERQRGNFPDRFSGHQFPNYSSELNVNALLLGDSALYLCASGRNEQFFGPGTRLTVL.